The rows below give T cell receptor beta chains drawn from one sample of a study of T cells in Graves' hyperthyroidism and ophthalmopathy. TCRdb reprocessed the multiplex PCR reads via MiXCR and lists one record per CDR3 protein. The sample comprises 390,000 or so distinct CDR3 sequences, about 15% of which are singletons, and around 13% rests with the top ten. The sequenced sample was blood. The receptors come from a man between 18 and 29 years old with Graves' ophthalmopathy. Each CDR3 is given with its conserved first and last residue. A D gene is named only where the DNA matches it firmly. Clone size appears in some rows only: once, few, many, or a class for an expanded clone.

TRBJ2-1 | few | NA | TRBV9 | CASSVANGPKVIESYNEQFF | TGTGCCAGCAGCGTAGCTAACGGGCCGAAAGTAATCGAAAGCTACAATGAGCAGTTCTTC
TRBJ2-1 | many | TRBD2 | TRBV3-1 | CASSQGGLAGGGRYNEQFF | TGTGCCAGCAGCCAAGGGGGACTAGCGGGAGGAGGCCGCTACAATGAGCAGTTCTTC
TRBJ2-1 | many | TRBD2 | TRBV3-1 | CASSLGYQGLADNEQFF | TGTGCCAGCAGCCTGGGTTATCAGGGACTAGCGGACAATGAGCAGTTCTTC
TRBJ1-1 | many | NA | TRBV7-8 | CASSLMGRQNTEAFF | TGTGCCAGCAGCTTGATGGGACGGCAGAACACTGAAGCTTTCTTT
TRBJ1-5 | many | NA | TRBV15 | CATSSPGMGQPQHF | TGTGCCACCAGCTCTCCAGGGATGGGGCAGCCCCAGCATTTT
TRBJ1-1 | many | NA | TRBV11-2 | CASTTNWEGNTEAFF | TGTGCCAGCACCACCAATTGGGAAGGGAACACTGAAGCTTTCTTT
TRBJ1-1 | many | TRBD1 | TRBV12-3/TRBV12-4 | CASDRDGTNTEAFF | TGTGCCAGCGACAGGGACGGCACGAACACTGAAGCTTTCTTT
TRBJ2-5 | many | NA | TRBV18 | CASSPLDQETQYF | TGTGCCAGCTCACCCCTAGACCAAGAGACCCAGTACTTC
TRBJ2-1 | many | TRBD2 | TRBV5-1 | CASSSLAGVWNEQFF | TGCGCCAGCAGCTCACTAGCGGGAGTATGGAATGAGCAGTTCTTC
TRBJ2-3 | many | NA | TRBV12-3/TRBV12-4 | CASSFFPDTQYF | TGTGCCAGCAGTTTCTTTCCAGATACGCAGTATTTT
TRBJ1-1 | many | TRBD1 | TRBV4-1 | CASSRRQGNTEAFF | TGCGCCAGCAGCCGCCGACAGGGAAACACTGAAGCTTTCTTT
TRBJ2-1 | many | NA | TRBV7-8 | CASSAGGEQFF | TGTGCCAGCAGCGCTGGGGGGGAGCAGTTCTTC
TRBJ2-1 | NA | NA | TRBV11-3 | CASSPEYLGRLGTVAYNEQFF | TGTGCCAGCTCACCAGAGTATTTAGGGCGCTTGGGCACAGTTGCCTACAATGAGCAGTTCTTC
TRBJ2-2 | many | TRBD1 | TRBV25-1 | CASSGDRDRGLDTGELFF | TGTGCCAGCAGTGGAGACCGGGACAGGGGGCTCGACACCGGGGAGCTGTTTTTT
TRBJ2-7 | many | TRBD1 | TRBV6-5 | CASSYFPGQGYEQYF | TGTGCCAGCAGTTACTTCCCAGGACAGGGCTACGAGCAGTACTTC
TRBJ1-1 | few | NA | TRBV7-9 | CASSPRFGNTEAFF | TGTGCCAGCAGCCCAAGGTTTGGGAACACTGAAGCTTTCTTT
TRBJ1-2 | many | TRBD1 | TRBV2 | CASSGTAHLLANYGYTF | TGTGCCAGCTCCGGGACAGCACACCTCCTAGCTAACTATGGCTACACCTTC
TRBJ1-2 | many | NA | TRBV30 | CAWRDSGYTF | TGTGCCTGGAGAGACAGTGGCTACACCTTC
TRBJ1-5 | many | NA | TRBV18 | CASSLVLGNQPQHF | TGTGCCAGCTCACTCGTGCTGGGCAATCAGCCCCAGCATTTT
TRBJ1-2 | many | NA | TRBV2 | CASSRTAFGGYTF | TGTGCCAGCAGTCGGACCGCTTTTGGTGGCTACACCTTC
TRBJ2-5 | NA | NA | TRBV19 | CASSAQQETQYF | TGTGCCAGTAGTGCGCAACAAGAGACCCAGTACTTC
TRBJ1-1 | many | TRBD1 | TRBV19 | CASSNDRGDTEAFF | TGTGCCAGTAGTAACGACAGGGGTGACACTGAAGCTTTCTTT
TRBJ1-1 | NA | NA | TRBV25-1 | CASTPGIMNTEAFF | TGTGCCAGCACCCCCGGGATCATGAACACTGAAGCTTTCTTT
TRBJ2-3 | few | NA | TRBV19 | CASSWSRDTDTQYF | TGTGCCAGTAGTTGGAGTAGGGACACAGATACGCAGTATTTT
TRBJ2-3 | NA | TRBD1 | TRBV4-1 | CASSQEPGGSTDTQYF | TGCGCCAGCAGCCAAGAACCAGGGGGATCGACAGATACGCAGTATTTT
TRBJ2-7 | NA | NA | TRBV12-3/TRBV12-4 | CASSLAGDLFYEQYF | TGTGCCAGCAGTTTAGCAGGGGACCTATTCTACGAGCAGTACTTC
TRBJ1-2 | few | TRBD1 | TRBV6-1 | CASSEGPVGGVYGYTF | TGTGCCAGCAGTGAAGGCCCTGTAGGGGGCGTCTATGGCTACACCTTC
TRBJ1-1 | NA | NA | TRBV7-6 | CASSLATNTEAFF | TGTGCCAGCAGCTTAGCAACGAACACTGAAGCTTTCTTT
TRBJ2-7 | many | TRBD1 | TRBV20-1 | CSARDLGTGGMYEQYF | TGCAGTGCTAGAGACCTAGGGACAGGGGGCATGTACGAGCAGTACTTC
TRBJ1-2 | NA | TRBD1 | TRBV27 | CASSPPPGQGPLWGYTF | TGTGCCAGCAGTCCACCACCGGGACAGGGGCCTCTATGGGGCTACACCTTC
TRBJ2-5 | many | TRBD1 | TRBV6-1 | CASSFGTAALYF | TGTGCCAGCAGTTTCGGGACAGCCGCACTGTACTTC
TRBJ1-3 | many | NA | TRBV12-3/TRBV12-4 | CASSSSSSGNTIYF | TGTGCCAGCAGTTCCAGCAGTTCTGGAAACACCATATATTTT
TRBJ1-1 | NA | TRBD1 | TRBV7-3 | CASSPTPQGIGTEAFF | TGTGCCAGCAGCCCAACCCCACAGGGGATTGGCACTGAAGCTTTCTTT
TRBJ1-4 | many | NA | TRBV7-2 | CASSPVGATAQKLFF | TGTGCCAGCAGCCCAGTGGGGGCCACCGCCCAAAAACTGTTTTTT
TRBJ1-2 | few | NA | TRBV6-6 | CASSYSLGSGGYGYTF | TGTGCCAGCAGTTACTCGTTGGGCTCCGGTGGCTATGGCTACACCTTC
TRBJ2-5 | NA | TRBD1 | TRBV28 | CASSYPGQGFYF | TGTGCCAGCAGTTATCCGGGACAGGGTTTCTACTTC
TRBJ1-1 | many | NA | TRBV7-8 | CASSLTEGRTEAFF | TGTGCCAGCAGCTTGACGGAAGGAAGGACTGAAGCTTTCTTT
TRBJ2-2 | many | TRBD1 | TRBV6-1 | CASKGQETNTGELFF | TGTGCCAGCAAAGGACAGGAGACGAACACCGGGGAGCTGTTTTTT